The T cell receptor (beta chain) under discussion was sequenced for a study of cytomegalovirus exposure and HLA in healthy donors. General study results and limits: In a later analysis, at a false discovery rate of 0.05, roughly 17,000 TCR beta sequences matched HLA alleles. Analyses of presence/absence relied on an assumption of roughly uniform sequencing depth across donors. A later analysis showed that HLA-associated TCR beta chains had undergone more clonal expansion than equally common others. The listing of 150 to 200 TCR beta chains classed them as cytomegalovirus-associated.

For this clone: Its antigen remains unknown.

V lost 4 bases to trimming and J lost 4 bases, with 20 bases between them. The CDR3 loop spans 17 amino acids. Germline values: CDR1 LGHNA, CDR2 YNFKEQ. PCR amplification relied on 60 Vbeta primers (plus 13 Jbeta primers). Using immunoSEQ multiplex PCR, the repertoire was profiled, and TCRdb retains in-frame clones only, with some absent. This listing includes 30,000 to 35,000 clones. The chain uses TRBV4-2 and TRBJ1-3; no reliable D call. The sequence came from a woman in her thirties or forties in good health and CMV-seropositive. The sample consisted of PBMCs. This CDR3 is CASSRSYRGPRGNTIYF. CDR3 coding DNA: TGTGCCAGCAGCCGTTCCTATCGAGGCCCTCGGGGAAACACCATATATTTT.